Listed below are T cell receptor beta chains from one sample, sequenced in a study of CD8 T cells in ankylosing spondylitis. TCRdb used MiXCR to reprocess the 5' RACE reads, holding one entry per CDR3 protein. The sample has roughly 260,000 distinct CDR3 sequences; about 19% are singletons. Source material: blood, either unsorted or a sorted T cell fraction (not recorded which). These receptors came from a male donor with ankylosing spondylitis or in good health (not recorded which). Both conserved end residues are part of each CDR3.

v_call | cdr3_aa
TRBV3-1 | CASSQGPNTGELFF
TRBV5-1 | CASSLVTGVNEQFF
TRBV9 | CASSAPEDQETQYF
TRBV5-1 | CASSLTSGRRPTGELFF
TRBV5-1 | CASSLRGVSGANVLTF
TRBV9 | CASSATAGGRDNSPLHF
TRBV20-1 | CSARPGAADTQYF
TRBV5-1 | CASSLFATDTQYF
TRBV12-3/TRBV12-4 | CASRTGGGGYTF
TRBV24-1 | CATSSGGVPYNEQFF
TRBV20-1 | CSARDQASTDTQYF
TRBV20-1 | CSARGAGSAEAFF
TRBV6-1 | CASSEQRGGLAGGTSTDTQYF
TRBV5-1 | CASTSLPGVSYNEQFF
TRBV9 | CASSPGLSDNEQFF
TRBV5-1 | CASIPFPEANYGYTF
TRBV7-3 | CASSPLAGVNNEQFF
TRBV28 | CASSLTGGFGYTF
TRBV30 | CAWTAAQNTEAFF
TRBV6-1 | CASRPQGVTGNTIYF
TRBV12-3/TRBV12-4 | CASRMSGNEQFF
TRBV7-6 | CASTPSIRGQETQYF
TRBV14 | CASSPLGVDNIQYF
TRBV12-3/TRBV12-4 | CASSFTPGGTQYF
TRBV15 | CATSRDGQGYGYTF
TRBV4-1 | CASSQERPTDTQYF
TRBV20-1 | CSAPPGGAVNIQYF